This T cell receptor beta chain was captured in a study of T cell repertoires in cytomegalovirus infection. The wider study: Matching HLA type, along with CMV infection, was indicated by public TCR beta signatures. Study-wide points: Across the ex vivo response, the dominant clonotypes were HLA-C-restricted CMV-specific TCR beta clonotypes. Pooled public TCR beta family frequency picked out CMV carriers with the relevant HLA.

TCRdb re-called the reads with MiXCR, one entry per CDR3 protein. The repertoire holds approximately 630,000 distinct CDR3 sequences, with roughly a quarter as singletons. Looked up from germline, CDR1 is SGHAT and CDR2 is FQDESV (reference sequence). CDR3 length: 15 residues. Concerning this clonotype: Its antigen is as yet unknown. This may stem from a read error, because a much larger clone lies one nucleotide away.

Sequencing was done on a sample of CD8+ T cells from PBMCs. The sequence came from a human donor in good health (CMV status not recorded). Some clones in this sample may be carry-over from other donors' samples. V gene TRBV11-1 combines with J gene TRBJ2-7; D might be TRBD1 (6 bases). The CDR3: CASGLIGTSFYEQYV. The CDR3 DNA reads TGTGCCAGCGGCTTAATAGGGACATCTTTCTACGAGCAGTACGTC.